This T cell receptor beta chain appears in the sequencing data of a study of OX40 agonist ivuxolimab in advanced cancers. For the wider study: The costimulatory receptor OX40 (CD134) was targeted by ivuxolimab, a fully human IgG2 agonistic monoclonal antibody. A male proportion of 82.7% and a mean age of approximately 61 years, ranging from about 23 to 79, were recorded for the dose-escalation cohort. Among the roughly 52 dose-escalation patients, roughly 20 had hepatocellular carcinoma, around 15 melanoma, 9 renal cell carcinoma and 9 head and neck cancer. Patients were allowed to have had prior anti-PD-1, anti-PD-L1 or anti-CTLA-4 therapy, and around 37% of the dose-escalation patients had previously received checkpoint inhibitors. The point of sequencing TCRbeta in the periphery was to test whether ivuxolimab changed TCR sequence diversity and drove clonal T-cell expansion. The paper reports the monotherapy dose-escalation portion (N of about 51 patients) of the phase I ivuxolimab trial. Partial responses occurred in three dose-escalation patients: two with cutaneous melanoma and one with hepatocellular carcinoma. Intravenous ivuxolimab was administered to patients every 2 weeks at six dose levels: 0.01, 0.1, 0.3, 1.5, 3 and 10 mg/kg.

Of note for this clone: This receptor's antigen is unknown. No base quality values were provided; no much bigger clone lies one nucleotide off.

Patients with autoimmune disease history or receiving systemic immunosuppression were excluded from the trial. Peripheral blood for TCR sequencing was collected from all dose cohorts at baseline, on cycle 4 day 1, and on cycle 7 day 1. Samples were obtained from an open-label, multicenter, first-in-human phase I dose-escalation trial of ivuxolimab. Adults with locally advanced or metastatic melanoma, renal cell, hepatocellular, or head and neck squamous cell carcinoma were enrolled in the trial. Before TCR sequencing, CD4+ T cells and CD8+ T cells were sorted from peripheral blood as separate populations. Paper-wide results and their limitations: In the 0.1-3.0 mg/kg groups, partial responders had among the lowest normalized peripheral clonal expansion, particularly in CD8+ T cells. At doses of 0.1 to 3.0 mg/kg, clonal expansion of both CD4+ and CD8+ T cells in blood was seen between baseline and week 6. After ivuxolimab, CD8+ T cells had more expanded clones than CD4+ T cells on average. Low levels of normalized T-cell clonal expansion were also shown by some nonresponding patients. The antigen specificity of the peripheral T cells that underwent clonal expansion was not determined.

Genomic DNA was isolated from the sorted cells so that the TCRbeta CDR3 region could be sequenced. TCRbeta CDR3 regions were sequenced using the immunoSEQ Assay. In TCRdb, the immuneACCESS table is reduced to in-frame sequences with V and J assigned. These tables do not hold every clone; where another copy was compared, an unresolved V gene accounts for under half, and the others remain unexplained. For this sample the table gives under 65,000 clones, of which roughly nine tenths were detected only once. Approximately 0.32% of the sample belongs to the ten largest clones. From the cysteine up to the phenylalanine, the CDR3 has a length of 14 residues. This entry keeps only the CDR3 DNA: 42 bases, framed from base 1. V was cut back by 5 bases and J by 1 base, leaving a gap of 11 bases between them. The CDR1 and CDR2 encoded by the germline V gene are SGHTA and FQGTGA.

The sample in question was CD4+ or CD8+ T cells sorted from blood, obtained in a trial of the OX40 agonist ivuxolimab. The sequence joins TRBV7-3 to TRBJ2-5, with the D segment possibly TRBD1 or TRBD2, each aligning over 5 bases. This TCR came from an adult with an advanced solid tumor such as melanoma, head and neck, liver or kidney cancer. In nucleotide form, the sequence is TGTGCCAGCAGCCCGGGGCCCGGCCAAGAGACCCAGTACTTC. It specifies CASSPGPGQETQYF.